Each of the 8 T cell receptor beta chains below was sequenced from the same sample in a study of CD8 T cells in ankylosing spondylitis. General observations from the study: Blood of patients with ankylosing spondylitis appeared to be characterized by a TCR beta motif of eight highly homologous variants.

These TCRs' antigens remain unknown. TCRdb fed the 5' RACE reads into MiXCR, producing one record per CDR3 protein. Among around 490,000 distinct CDR3 sequences listed, approximately 5% were seen once. Source material: blood, either unsorted or a sorted T cell fraction (not recorded which). The receptor set was obtained from a male donor with ankylosing spondylitis.

This clonotype was counted many times. The chain carries TRBV15 and TRBJ2-7, with D perhaps TRBD1 (6 bases). This CDR3 comprises 15 residues. Between the trimmed V and J ends, which lost 0 bases and 3 bases, there was a span of 12 bases. CDR1 and CDR2 (germline): LNHNV, YYDKDF (reference sequence). The CDR3 spells CATSREGTIIYEQYF. CDR3 in DNA: TGTGCCACCAGCAGAGAAGGGACAATTATCTACGAGCAGTACTTC. Complete variable domain (other parts from reference TRBV15 and TRBJ2-7): DAMVIQNPRYQVTQFGKPVTLSCSQTLNHNVMYWYQQKSSQAPKLLFHYYDKDFNNEADTPDNFQSRRPNTSFCFLDIRSPGLGDTAMYLCATSREGTIIYEQYFGPGTRLTVT.

This clonotype has a count of ten or more. The rearrangement joins TRBV20-1 to TRBJ1-6, with 9 bases that match TRBD1. CDR3 length: 15 residues. J was trimmed by 9 bases and V by 5 bases; bases with no gene match: 11. CDR1 is DFQATT, CDR2 SNEGSKA, per germline (reference sequence). CDR3 in amino acids: CSAPEPGQGISPLHF. The CDR3 DNA sequence: TGCAGTGCTCCCGAACCGGGACAGGGCATTTCACCCCTCCACTTT.

This clonotype was found many times. The gene calls are TRBV7-2 and TRBJ1-4, with a possible D match to TRBD1 (5 bases). V lost 5 bases, J lost 12 bases, and 19 bases lay in between. The CDR3 totals 14 residues. The germline CDR1 and CDR2 sequences are SGHTA and FQGNSA. CDR3 in DNA: TGTGCCAGCAGCCCGGGACCTGACTTCCAAGAACTGTTTTTT. Protein product: CASSPGPDFQELFF.

This clonotype was seen at least ten times. The chain is built from TRBV3-1 and TRBJ2-3; D unresolved. This CDR3 spans 13 amino acids. V was clipped by 1 base and J by 4 bases, with 6 bases between them. Germline loops: CDR1 LGHDT, CDR2 YNNKEL (reference sequence). The CDR3 DNA reads as TGTGCCAGCAGCCAAGGTCCAGCAGATACGCAGTATTTT. This gives the protein CASSQGPADTQYF.

This clonotype was counted at least ten times. The rearrangement uses TRBV20-1 and TRBJ1-1; tentatively, D is TRBD1 (6 bases). CDR3 length: 15 residues. Germline loops: CDR1 DFQATT, CDR2 SNEGSKA (reference sequence). The V and J ends lost 0 bases and 5 bases respectively, with 16 bases between them. DNA of the CDR3: TGCAGTGCTAGAGACCCCAAGGGGGGTGGGACTGAAGCTTTCTTT. It yields the protein CSARDPKGGGTEAFF.

In this sample, this clonotype turned up many times. V usage is TRBV10-3 and J usage is TRBJ1-4; 7 bases map to TRBD1. The germline gives CDR1 ENHRY, CDR2 SYGVKD. The CDR3 is made up of 15 amino acids. With 0 bases clipped from V and 6 bases from J, the junction kept 4 bases outside the gene matches. The CDR3 loop is CAISESAQGDEKLFF. CDR3 DNA sequence: TGTGCCATCAGTGAGTCGGCTCAGGGGGATGAAAAACTGTTTTTT.

At least ten counts were recorded for this clonotype. CDR3 DNA: TGTGCCATAACGAGGAGGGAAGGCCTGGCCTACGAGCAGTACTTC. This gives the protein CAITRREGLAYEQYF. V usage is TRBV10-3 and J usage is TRBJ2-7; perhaps TRBD2 as D (6 bases). This CDR3 region has 15 residues. The V end was cut by 9 bases, the J end by 2 bases, with 20 bases between. The V gene's germline CDR1 is ENHRY and CDR2 SYGVKD.

There are many counts of this clonotype. The chain combines TRBV28 with TRBJ1-2; the D is unclear. The CDR3 runs 10 residues. V was cut by 10 bases and J by 0 bases, with 3 bases left in between. CDR1 and CDR2 from the germline V gene are MDHEN and SYDVKM. The CDR3 bases are TGTGCCACCGCTAACTATGGCTACACCTTC. Residues: CATANYGYTF.